Below, 18 T cell receptor beta chains from the same sample are listed, as sequenced in a study of spatial heterogeneity in lung cancer. MiXCR, run by TCRdb on the 5' RACE reads, gives a single entry per CDR3 protein. This sample has about 27,000 distinct CDR3 sequences, with 5.4% found just once. Noted time point: blood at routine non-recurrence follow-up after resection. This specimen consisted of PBMCs, obtained at follow-up. Receptors originate from a female donor with early-stage non-small cell lung cancer.

The CDR3 protein is CASTLGTGVNSPLHF. Here the CDR3 DNA reads TGTGCCAGCACCCTCGGGACAGGGGTCAATTCACCCCTCCACTTT. The chain uses TRBV6-5 and TRBJ1-6; 10 nucleotides line up with TRBD1. CDR1 is MNHEY, CDR2 SVGAGI, per germline. Trimming took 7 bases from V and 7 from J; bases not matched to a gene: 7. The CDR3 consists of 15 residues.

V and J are TRBV3-1 and TRBJ2-7; D is perhaps TRBD2 (5 bases). The CDR3 extends over 14 amino acids. Germline V gene sequence: CDR1 LGHDT, CDR2 YNNKEL (reference sequence). Trimming pared 4 bases from V and 3 bases from J, leaving 13 bases between. CDR3: CASSPGHRDYEQYF. CDR3 DNA: TGTGCCAGCAGCCCCGGGCACCGGGACTACGAGCAGTACTTC.

In this sample, this clonotype turned up many times. For the CDR3, the DNA is TGCAGTGCTAGAGACCTCTTAGCGGGAGGGAGCTCCTACAATGAGCAGTTCTTC. Its protein is CSARDLLAGGSSYNEQFF. V gene TRBV20-1 combines with J gene TRBJ2-1; 11 bases are a match to TRBD2. In germline, CDR1 is DFQATT, CDR2 SNEGSKA (reference sequence). This CDR3 contains 18 residues. The V gene end was trimmed by 0 bases and the J gene end by 0 bases; junction bases not matched to a gene: 7.

The rearrangement joins TRBV7-9 to TRBJ2-2; 7 bases are shared with TRBD1. The CDR3 has 19 residues. J was trimmed by 0 bases and V by 4 bases; bases with no gene match: 14. Germline lookup yields CDR1 SEHNR and CDR2 FQNEAQ (reference sequence). CDR3 DNA: TGTGCCAGCAGCTCCAACATCGCTGGACAGGCCCCGAACACCGGGGAGCTGTTTTTT. Encoded protein: CASSSNIAGQAPNTGELFF.

By sample fraction, this clonotype is medium-sized (0.01 to 0.1%). This chain joins TRBV12-3 or TRBV12-4 and TRBJ1-5; D might be TRBD1 (5 bases). The CDR3 runs to 13 residues. Trimming shortened V by 7 bases and J by 2 bases, and 9 bases separated the two germline ends. CDR3 protein: CASTLTGNQPQHF. The CDR3 DNA reads as TGTGCCAGCACTCTGACAGGCAATCAGCCCCAGCATTTT.

This clonotype was seen ten or more times. The chain joins TRBV5-1 to TRBJ2-7; 7 bases agree with TRBD1. V lost 1 base, J lost 5 bases, and 9 bases stayed unmatched. Germline lookup yields CDR1 SGHRS and CDR2 YFSETQ. This CDR3 contains 15 residues. As DNA, the CDR3 is TGCGCCAGCAGCTTGAAGGCCCAGGGGGAGCACGAGCAGTACTTC. Its translation is CASSLKAQGEHEQYF.

This clonotype was seen ten or more times. The chain combines TRBV2 with TRBJ2-7; D unresolved. Between the trimmed V and J ends, which lost 2 bases and 4 bases, there was a span of 6 bases. CDR3 size: 12 residues. Germline V CDR1 and CDR2: SNHLY, FYNNEI. CDR3 amino acids: CASSETDYEQYF. DNA for the CDR3: TGTGCCAGCAGTGAAACCGATTACGAGCAGTACTTC.

This clonotype was observed at least ten times. The rearrangement uses TRBV12-3 or TRBV12-4 and TRBJ2-5; D remains ambiguous. The CDR3 has 11 residues. Deletions cut 8 bases from V and 5 bases from J, with 9 bases between. CDR3 protein: CASGPAETQYF. CDR3 DNA sequence: TGTGCCAGCGGACCCGCGGAGACCCAGTACTTC.

This clonotype appeared many times. This chain uses TRBV7-8 with TRBJ2-3; 10 bases are a match to TRBD1. J gave up 7 bases and V 5 bases, and 6 bases lay outside the gene matches. This CDR3 has 14 amino acids. Germline V lookup: CDR1 SGHVS, CDR2 FQNEAQ. In DNA, the CDR3 is TGTGCCAGCAGCCCCCGACAGGGGGCAAATACGCAGTATTTT. Translating it yields CASSPRQGANTQYF.

This clonotype has ten or more counts. The chain joins TRBV7-2 to TRBJ1-5, with TRBD1 identical over 7 bases. Germline CDR1 reads SGHTA; CDR2 reads FQGNSA. The CDR3 runs to 14 residues. V gave up 0 bases and J gave up 9 bases; unmatched junction bases: 5. The CDR3 DNA sequence: TGTGCCAGCAGCTTAGCGCTGGCAGGGGGGCCCCAGCATTTT. Protein sequence: CASSLALAGGPQHF.

This clonotype appeared a few times. A single base separates this from a much larger clone, so it may be a read error. The genes are TRBV20-1 and TRBJ2-1; 7 nucleotides line up with TRBD2. The CDR3 runs to 15 residues. CDR1 DFQATT and CDR2 SNEGSKA come from the germline V gene (reference sequence). Here the CDR3 DNA reads TGCAGTGCTGAGAACCGAGCGGGAATTAACAATGTGCAGTTCTTC. This encodes CSAENRAGINNVQFF.

This chain links TRBV7-2 with TRBJ2-3; 7 nucleotides line up with TRBD2. The V gene end was trimmed by 3 bases and the J gene end by 4 bases; junction bases not matched to a gene: 10. This CDR3 has 16 amino acids. Per germline, CDR1 SGHTA and CDR2 FQGNSA. Here the CDR3 reads CASSLIGGSSADTQYF. The CDR3 DNA is TGTGCCAGCAGCTTGATCGGCGGGAGTAGCGCAGATACGCAGTATTTT. The entire variable domain, with the rest obtained from reference TRBV7-2 and TRBJ2-3, is as follows: GAGVSQSPSNKVTEKGKDVELRCDPISGHTALYWYRQSLGQGLEFLIYFQGNSAPDKSGLPSDRFSAERTGGSVSTLTIQRTQQEDSAVYLCASSLIGGSSADTQYFGPGTRLTVL.

This clonotype was seen at least ten times. The chain combines TRBV7-2 with TRBJ2-3; D may be TRBD1 or TRBD2 (5 bases each). Germline CDR1 SGHTA, CDR2 FQGNSA. This CDR3 region has 17 residues. The V end was cut by 1 base, the J end by 5 bases, with 19 bases between. CDR3 DNA sequence: TGTGCCAGCAGCTTAGGAGGGGCGGGTACACTACAAGATACGCAGTATTTT. Translating gives CASSLGGAGTLQDTQYF. The variable domain in full, completed from reference TRBV7-2 and TRBJ2-3, reads GAGVSQSPSNKVTEKGKDVELRCDPISGHTALYWYRQSLGQGLEFLIYFQGNSAPDKSGLPSDRFSAERTGGSVSTLTIQRTQQEDSAVYLCASSLGGAGTLQDTQYFGPGTRLTVL.

At least ten counts were recorded for this clonotype. The rearrangement joins TRBV11-1 to TRBJ2-4; TRBD1 agrees at 10 bases. The CDR3 sequence is 16 residues long. V dropped 5 bases and J dropped 0; count of bases not matched to a gene: 4. Germline CDR1 is SGHAT and CDR2 is FQDESV (reference sequence). The CDR3 region is CASSPRQGAAKNIQYF. The DNA of the CDR3 is TGTGCCAGCAGCCCTCGACAGGGGGCAGCCAAAAACATTCAGTACTTC.

This clonotype was detected ten times or more. This chain joins TRBV5-5 and TRBJ2-5, with D unresolved. This CDR3 has 13 residues. V lost 1 base and J 4 bases, leaving 8 bases between the germline ends. Germline CDR1 and CDR2: SGHKS and YYEKEE (reference sequence). CDR3 amino acids: CASSLMGAETQYF. The DNA of the CDR3 is TGTGCCAGCAGCTTGATGGGCGCAGAGACCCAGTACTTC.

The gene calls are TRBV7-6 and TRBJ1-2, with 7 bases lining up with TRBD1. CDR1 is SGHVS, CDR2 FNYEAQ, per germline. The CDR3 is made up of 14 amino acids. V lost 5 bases, J lost 3 bases, and 6 bases stayed unmatched. The DNA for the CDR3 is TGTGCCAGCAGCCCGGACAGGTTGGACTATGGCTACACCTTC. Protein: CASSPDRLDYGYTF.

This clonotype was observed at least ten times. V and J are TRBV19 and TRBJ1-5, with 7 bases matching TRBD1. V trimming: 6 bases; J trimming: 4 bases; junction bases outside the gene matches: 9. This CDR3 comprises 15 residues. CDR1 and CDR2 from the germline V gene are LNHDA and SQIVND (reference sequence). The CDR3 DNA sequence: TGTGCCAGTAGAATTTCGGGACAGACGAATCAGCCCCAGCATTTT. This translates into CASRISGQTNQPQHF. The full variable domain, its missing parts supplied by reference TRBV19 and TRBJ1-5, is DGGITQSPKYLFRKEGQNVTLSCEQNLNHDAMYWYRQDPGQGLRLIYYSQIVNDFQKGDIAEGYSVSREKKESFPLTVTSAQKNPTAFYLCASRISGQTNQPQHFGDGTRLSIL.

V is TRBV4-3 and J is TRBJ2-1, with 7 bases lining up with TRBD2. Germline trimming cut 0 bases from V and 0 bases from J; bases unmatched to any gene: 5. Germline lookup yields CDR1 LGHNA and CDR2 YSLEER. CDR3 length: 17 residues. Here the CDR3 DNA reads TGCGCCAGCAGCCAAGATCCAGCGGGAACCTCCTACAATGAGCAGTTCTTC. Amino acids: CASSQDPAGTSYNEQFF.